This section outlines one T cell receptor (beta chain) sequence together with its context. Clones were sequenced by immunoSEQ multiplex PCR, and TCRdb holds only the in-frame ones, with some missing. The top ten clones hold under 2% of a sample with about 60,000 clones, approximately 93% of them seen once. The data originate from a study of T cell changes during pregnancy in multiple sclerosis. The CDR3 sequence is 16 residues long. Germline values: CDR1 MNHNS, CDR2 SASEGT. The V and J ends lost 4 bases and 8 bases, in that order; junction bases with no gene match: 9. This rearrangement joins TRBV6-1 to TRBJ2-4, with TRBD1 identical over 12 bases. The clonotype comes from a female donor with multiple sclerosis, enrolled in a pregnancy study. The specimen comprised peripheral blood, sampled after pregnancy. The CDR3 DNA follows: TGTGCCAGCAGTGTTAGACCGGGACAGGGGGCGGACATTCAGTACTTC. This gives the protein CASSVRPGQGADIQYF.